This paragraph reports one TCR beta chain. The antigen is undetermined. Sequencing used immunoSEQ version 4 in survey mode. Genomic DNA was diluted to 10 ng/uL, up to 1 ug per sample. Using immunoSEQ multiplex PCR, the repertoire was profiled, and TCRdb retains in-frame clones only, with some absent. Of about 40,000 clones listed, 70% to 80% are singletons. Overlapping HIV-1 Gag 15-mer peptides at roughly 1 ug per peptide per mL were used. Sorted nonresponding memory CD4+ T cells were CD40L-negative, CD69-negative, CD45RO-high. Adults with HIV-1 started suppressive ART while chronically infected. PBMCs were depleted of CD8+ T cells before stimulation. For about 20 hours, CD8-depleted PBMCs received anti-CD28/CD49d costimulation, a CD40-blocking antibody and enfuvirtide. This sample is drawn from a study of persistence of HIV-infected CD4 T cells. This CDR3 spans 16 amino acids. The germline gives CDR1 MNHEY, CDR2 SMNVEV (reference sequence). Losses at the gene ends were 5 bases for V and 5 bases for J; bases not matched to a gene: 8.

The TCR originated in an adult man with HIV who was CMV-seropositive. Sequenced here: CD4+ T cells sorted from PBMCs after approximately 19-hour stimulation, sampled from a patient who received antiretroviral therapy. The chain combines TRBV27 with TRBJ2-1; 11 bases map to TRBD2. CDR3 loop: CASSLRSGGAHNEQFF. Here the CDR3 DNA reads TGTGCCAGCAGTCTCCGTAGCGGGGGGGCCCACAATGAGCAGTTCTTC.